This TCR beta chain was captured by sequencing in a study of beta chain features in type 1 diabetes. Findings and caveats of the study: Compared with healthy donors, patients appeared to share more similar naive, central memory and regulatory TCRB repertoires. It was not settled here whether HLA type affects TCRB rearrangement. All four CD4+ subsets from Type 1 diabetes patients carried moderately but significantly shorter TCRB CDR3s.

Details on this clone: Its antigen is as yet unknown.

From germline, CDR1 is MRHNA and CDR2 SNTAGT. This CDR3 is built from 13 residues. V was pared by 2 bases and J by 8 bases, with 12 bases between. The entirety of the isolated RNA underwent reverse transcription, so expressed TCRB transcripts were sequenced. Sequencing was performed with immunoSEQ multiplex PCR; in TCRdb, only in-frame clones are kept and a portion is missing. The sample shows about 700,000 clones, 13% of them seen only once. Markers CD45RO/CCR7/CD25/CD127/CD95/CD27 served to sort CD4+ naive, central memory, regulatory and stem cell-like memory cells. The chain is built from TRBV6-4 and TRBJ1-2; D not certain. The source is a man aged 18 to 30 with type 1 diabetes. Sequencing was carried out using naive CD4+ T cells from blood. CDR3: CASSDPGLAGYTF. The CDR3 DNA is TGTGCCAGCAGTGACCCCGGACTTGCCGGCTACACCTTC.